Listed below are T cell receptor beta chains from one sample, sequenced in a study of tissue T cells after allogeneic stem cell transplantation. Here immunoSEQ multiplex PCR was the method, and the copy in TCRdb shows in-frame clones only, minus some. The sample contains some 28,000 clones, approximately 85% of which appear only once. The material sequenced was blood, taken before transplantation. All receptors come from a woman aged 18 to 55 who later had graft-versus-host disease after an allogeneic stem cell transplant. Both conserved end residues are part of each CDR3. Fields, in order: V gene, clone size, J gene, D gene, CDR3 DNA, CDR3 protein. A D gene is named only where the DNA matches it firmly. Not all rows give a size; the values are once, few, many and, for expanded clones, a class.

V gene: TRBV7-2; clone size: NA; J gene: TRBJ2-1; D gene: NA; CDR3 DNA: TGTGCCAGCAGCTTAGCGCACAGTTACTACAATGAGCAGTTCTTC; CDR3 protein: CASSLAHSYYNEQFF
V gene: TRBV28; clone size: NA; J gene: TRBJ2-5; D gene: TRBD2; CDR3 DNA: TGTGCCAGCAGTTTCGGACTAGCGGGGGGGCTACGACAAGAGACCCAGTACTTC; CDR3 protein: CASSFGLAGGLRQETQYF
V gene: TRBV25-1; clone size: NA; J gene: TRBJ1-5; D gene: NA; CDR3 DNA: TGTGCCAGCAGTGCTTCCAATGTCATAAATCAGCCCCAGCATTTT; CDR3 protein: CASSASNVINQPQHF
V gene: TRBV3-1/TRBV3-2; clone size: once; J gene: TRBJ1-1; D gene: TRBD1; CDR3 DNA: TGTGCCAGCAGCCAAGTGGAGAGGGGGCTTCGTCAAGCTTTCTTT; CDR3 protein: CASSQVERGLRQAFF
V gene: TRBV20-1; clone size: NA; J gene: TRBJ2-1; D gene: NA; CDR3 DNA: TGCAGTGCTATTGAGAATGAGCAGTTCTTC; CDR3 protein: CSAIENEQFF
V gene: TRBV6-2/TRBV6-3; clone size: medium-sized; J gene: TRBJ2-5; D gene: TRBD2; CDR3 DNA: TGTGCCAGCAGTCTCGGGACTAGCGGGGGACTGTACTTC; CDR3 protein: CASSLGTSGGLYF
V gene: TRBV7-9; clone size: NA; J gene: TRBJ1-5; D gene: TRBD1; CDR3 DNA: TGTGCCAGCAGCGAGGGGACAGGGTCGAATCAGCCCCAGCATTTT; CDR3 protein: CASSEGTGSNQPQHF
V gene: TRBV6-5; clone size: NA; J gene: TRBJ1-2; D gene: NA; CDR3 DNA: TGTGCCAGCAGGGACACCGAGAACTATGGCTACACCTTC; CDR3 protein: CASRDTENYGYTF
V gene: TRBV6-5; clone size: NA; J gene: TRBJ1-2; D gene: TRBD1; CDR3 DNA: TGTGCCAGCACTACAGACAGGGGGGTATCCTATGGCTACACCTTC; CDR3 protein: CASTTDRGVSYGYTF
V gene: TRBV11-2; clone size: NA; J gene: TRBJ1-5; D gene: NA; CDR3 DNA: TGTGCCAGCAGCCAGGGTTCCGCTAGCAATCAGCCCCAGCATTTT; CDR3 protein: CASSQGSASNQPQHF
V gene: TRBV5-1; clone size: few; J gene: TRBJ2-7; D gene: NA; CDR3 DNA: TGCGCCAGCAGCTTCGGGAGCTCCTACGAGCAGTACTTC; CDR3 protein: CASSFGSSYEQYF
V gene: TRBV5-1; clone size: NA; J gene: TRBJ2-1; D gene: TRBD2; CDR3 DNA: TGCGCCAGCAGCTTGACTAGCGGGGGGGCCAATGAGCAGTTCTTC; CDR3 protein: CASSLTSGGANEQFF
V gene: TRBV12-3/TRBV12-4; clone size: NA; J gene: TRBJ1-5; D gene: TRBD1; CDR3 DNA: TGTGCCAGCAGTTGGGACAGGGATCAGCCCCAGCATTTT; CDR3 protein: CASSWDRDQPQHF
V gene: TRBV5-4; clone size: NA; J gene: TRBJ2-5; D gene: NA; CDR3 DNA: TGTGCCAGCAGCTCCCCTACTAGTGGGGTTGAGACCCAGTACTTC; CDR3 protein: CASSSPTSGVETQYF
V gene: TRBV15; clone size: NA; J gene: TRBJ2-5; D gene: NA; CDR3 DNA: TGTGCCACCAGCAGCCCCCCGGGAGAGTGGGAGACCCAGTACTTC; CDR3 protein: CATSSPPGEWETQYF
V gene: TRBV28; clone size: few; J gene: TRBJ2-7; D gene: NA; CDR3 DNA: TGTGCCAGCAGTTTTCAGAACTACGAGCAGTACTTC; CDR3 protein: CASSFQNYEQYF
V gene: TRBV30; clone size: NA; J gene: TRBJ2-2; D gene: TRBD2; CDR3 DNA: TGTGCCGGGACCGCGGGGGGCAAGGCGAACACCGGGGAGCTGTTTTTT; CDR3 protein: CAGTAGGKANTGELFF
V gene: TRBV28; clone size: NA; J gene: TRBJ1-5; D gene: NA; CDR3 DNA: TGTGCCAGCAGTTCTCCCCGAGGCCGGGGGGGCAATCAGCCCCAGCATTTT; CDR3 protein: CASSSPRGRGGNQPQHF
V gene: TRBV15; clone size: NA; J gene: TRBJ1-1; D gene: NA; CDR3 DNA: TGTGCCACCAGCAGAGAGAGGGAAACTGAAGCTTTCTTT; CDR3 protein: CATSRERETEAFF
V gene: TRBV9; clone size: NA; J gene: TRBJ2-1; D gene: TRBD1; CDR3 DNA: TGTGCCAGCAGCGTATACCAGGGGGCTTACAATGAGCAGTTCTTC; CDR3 protein: CASSVYQGAYNEQFF
V gene: TRBV10-1; clone size: NA; J gene: TRBJ1-1; D gene: TRBD1; CDR3 DNA: TGCGCCAGCAGTGTGGGACAGGGGGTAGGCACTGAAGCTTTCTTT; CDR3 protein: CASSVGQGVGTEAFF
V gene: TRBV5-1; clone size: NA; J gene: TRBJ2-7; D gene: TRBD1; CDR3 DNA: TGCGCCAGCAGCTCTACAGGGGGTCGATCCTACGAGCAGTACTTC; CDR3 protein: CASSSTGGRSYEQYF
V gene: TRBV6-2/TRBV6-3; clone size: NA; J gene: TRBJ1-2; D gene: NA; CDR3 DNA: TGTGCCAGCAGTTACAATAGTGGCTATGGCTACACCTTC; CDR3 protein: CASSYNSGYGYTF
V gene: TRBV6-2/TRBV6-3; clone size: few; J gene: TRBJ1-2; D gene: NA; CDR3 DNA: TGTGCCAGCAGTTACACCCAACAGGGACCGGGCTACACCTTC; CDR3 protein: CASSYTQQGPGYTF
V gene: TRBV7-9; clone size: NA; J gene: TRBJ1-2; D gene: NA; CDR3 DNA: TGTGCCAGCAGCTTAATGAATTCGTATGGCTACACCTTC; CDR3 protein: CASSLMNSYGYTF
V gene: TRBV28; clone size: NA; J gene: TRBJ2-3; D gene: TRBD1; CDR3 DNA: TGTGCCAGCAGTTTCCGACAGGGAACAGATACGCAGTATTTT; CDR3 protein: CASSFRQGTDTQYF
V gene: TRBV7-2; clone size: NA; J gene: TRBJ2-1; D gene: TRBD1; CDR3 DNA: TGTGCCAGCAGCTTTTCCCCTTACAGGGGGAATGAGCAGTTCTTC; CDR3 protein: CASSFSPYRGNEQFF
V gene: TRBV29-1; clone size: NA; J gene: TRBJ2-1; D gene: NA; CDR3 DNA: TGCAGCGTTGAGGGCACAACCGACGGCAGCAATGAGCAGTTCTTC; CDR3 protein: CSVEGTTDGSNEQFF
V gene: TRBV29-1; clone size: NA; J gene: TRBJ2-5; D gene: TRBD1; CDR3 DNA: TGCAGCGCTGGCAGGACAGGGTGGCAAGAGACCCAGTACTTC; CDR3 protein: CSAGRTGWQETQYF
V gene: TRBV2; clone size: NA; J gene: TRBJ2-1; D gene: NA; CDR3 DNA: TGTGCCAGCAGCGTACTACAGAACAATGAGCAGTTCTTC; CDR3 protein: CASSVLQNNEQFF
V gene: TRBV7-7; clone size: few; J gene: TRBJ2-5; D gene: TRBD2; CDR3 DNA: TGTGCCAGCAGCCCCGGTATAGCGGGAGAGGAGACCCAGTACTTC; CDR3 protein: CASSPGIAGEETQYF
V gene: TRBV11-2; clone size: NA; J gene: TRBJ2-1; D gene: NA; CDR3 DNA: TGTGCCAGCAGCACCAGGGGGTGGTGGCGGGAATCCTACAATGAGCAGTTCTTC; CDR3 protein: CASSTRGWWRESYNEQFF
V gene: TRBV5-1; clone size: NA; J gene: TRBJ2-1; D gene: NA; CDR3 DNA: TGCGCCAGCAGCTTGGGAAGGGGTAATGAGCAGTTCTTC; CDR3 protein: CASSLGRGNEQFF
V gene: TRBV6-4; clone size: NA; J gene: TRBJ2-1; D gene: TRBD2; CDR3 DNA: TGTGCCAGCAGTGTTAGCGGGGGGGCCTACAATGAGCAGTTCTTC; CDR3 protein: CASSVSGGAYNEQFF
V gene: TRBV15; clone size: NA; J gene: TRBJ2-3; D gene: TRBD1; CDR3 DNA: TGTGCCACCAGAGGGACAGGGTCAGATACGCAGTATTTT; CDR3 protein: CATRGTGSDTQYF
V gene: TRBV28; clone size: NA; J gene: TRBJ2-6; D gene: NA; CDR3 DNA: TGTGCCAGCAGTCCAGCTGGGGCCAACGTCCTGACTTTC; CDR3 protein: CASSPAGANVLTF
V gene: TRBV6-4; clone size: NA; J gene: TRBJ2-3; D gene: TRBD2; CDR3 DNA: TGTGCCAGCAGTGACGGTGCTAGCGGGGGGGCGGATACGCAGTATTTT; CDR3 protein: CASSDGASGGADTQYF
V gene: TRBV7-8; clone size: NA; J gene: TRBJ1-5; D gene: NA; CDR3 DNA: TGTGCCAGCAGCTTAATGGGGGGGTTTGCGTCTCAGCCCCAGCATTTT; CDR3 protein: CASSLMGGFASQPQHF
V gene: TRBV7-3; clone size: NA; J gene: TRBJ2-2; D gene: NA; CDR3 DNA: TGTGCCAGCAGCCAGAGAAGGGAAGCCGGGGAGCTGTTTTTT; CDR3 protein: CASSQRREAGELFF
V gene: TRBV29-1; clone size: once; J gene: TRBJ2-3; D gene: NA; CDR3 DNA: TGCAGCGTTGATACAGATACGCAGTATTTT; CDR3 protein: CSVDTDTQYF
V gene: TRBV5-1; clone size: NA; J gene: TRBJ2-3; D gene: NA; CDR3 DNA: TGCGCCAGCAGCTTGGTCGACGGGACTCGGAGCACAGATACGCAGTATTTT; CDR3 protein: CASSLVDGTRSTDTQYF
V gene: TRBV5-4; clone size: once; J gene: TRBJ2-2; D gene: TRBD2; CDR3 DNA: TGTGCCAGCAGCAGCAAGCGGGAGGGCCTCCCCGGGGAGCTGTTTTTT; CDR3 protein: CASSSKREGLPGELFF
V gene: TRBV4-1; clone size: NA; J gene: TRBJ1-2; D gene: NA; CDR3 DNA: TGCGCCAGCAGCCCCCTCTCCCGAGACACCAACTATGGCTACACCTTC; CDR3 protein: CASSPLSRDTNYGYTF
V gene: TRBV20-1; clone size: NA; J gene: TRBJ2-7; D gene: NA; CDR3 DNA: TGCAGTGTAAGCAGTCACGAGCAGTACTTC; CDR3 protein: CSVSSHEQYF
V gene: TRBV7-6; clone size: NA; J gene: TRBJ2-7; D gene: NA; CDR3 DNA: TGTGCCAGCATTCCGTGGGGGTCCTACGAGCAGTACTTC; CDR3 protein: CASIPWGSYEQYF
V gene: TRBV9; clone size: NA; J gene: TRBJ1-1; D gene: TRBD1; CDR3 DNA: TGTGCCAGCAGGGACATCCGGACAGGGTTGAACACTGAAGCTTTCTTT; CDR3 protein: CASRDIRTGLNTEAFF